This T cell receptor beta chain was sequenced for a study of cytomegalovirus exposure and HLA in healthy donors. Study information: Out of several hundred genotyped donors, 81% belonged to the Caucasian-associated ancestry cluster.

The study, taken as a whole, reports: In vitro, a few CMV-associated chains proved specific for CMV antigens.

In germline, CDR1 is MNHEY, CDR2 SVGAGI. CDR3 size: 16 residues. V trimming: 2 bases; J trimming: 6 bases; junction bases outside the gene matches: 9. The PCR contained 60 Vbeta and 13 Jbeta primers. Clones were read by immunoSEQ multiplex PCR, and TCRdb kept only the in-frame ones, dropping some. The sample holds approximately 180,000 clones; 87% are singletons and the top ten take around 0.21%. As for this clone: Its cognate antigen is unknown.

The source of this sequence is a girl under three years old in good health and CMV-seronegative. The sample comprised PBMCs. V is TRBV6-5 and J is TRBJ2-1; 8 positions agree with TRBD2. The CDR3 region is CASSYEGLVPVNEQFF. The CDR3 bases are TGTGCCAGCAGTTACGAGGGACTAGTCCCGGTCAATGAGCAGTTCTTC.